The sequence of this T cell receptor (beta chain) was determined in a study of blood T cell repertoires in COVID-19 (dated by TCRdb to the early 2020s). In terms of the full investigation: Samples covering the acute and convalescent phases of COVID-19 were provided by collaborators in the United States, Italy and Spain. The material from the prospective study consisted of cDNA or gDNA derived from T cells, B-cell-depleted T cells, or PBMCs. The dataset comprised deeply sampled blood TCRbeta repertoires from subjects exposed to, actively infected with, or recovered from COVID-19. A freely available public database, intended as a resource for researchers studying the immune response to SARS-CoV-2, is where the repertoires were released. The samples were drawn from two sources: the first 160 participants of the ongoing ImmuneRACE study, and over 1,000 subjects contributed by 6 global collaborators. Sample metadata almost always included a de-identified subject ID, COVID-19 status, age in years and sex. HLA class I and class II types, where available, came from metadata supplied by the sample provider rather than from assay-based typing. The full study reports these points: Clinical and demographic metadata were provided uncurated, with the amount varying by source and participant.

TCRbeta CDR3 regions were amplified from genomic DNA using the immunoSEQ Assay, a bias-controlled multiplex PCR. In the paper's pipeline: Within the assay, amplification of reference gene primers was used to estimate how many nucleated cells each sample contained. Sequence reads were collapsed and filtered to measure the absolute abundance of every unique TCRbeta CDR3 rearrangement. For each sample, productive Simpson clonality was calculated by taking the square root of Simpson's diversity index across productive rearrangements. TCRdb stores this immuneACCESS table with in-frame sequences only. Part of the clones is absent; in the studies checked, under half of the shortfall reflects unresolved V genes, and no reason is known for the rest. V and J calls and clone size are those listed in that table; D and trimming were worked out from the DNA. The sample table lists 300,000 to 350,000 clones, roughly 87% of them with a count of one. In total, the top ten clones hold 7.5% to 10% of the sample.

CDR1 and CDR2, per the germline V gene, are MDHEN and SYDVKM. Inclusive of the bounding cysteine and phenylalanine, the CDR3 is 17 residues long. Only the CDR3 DNA stays, 51 bases, in frame from base 1. At the junction V is shortened by 2 bases and J by 4 bases; bases outside the gene matches: 13. A word on this clone: The antigen it binds to is not known. No base-level quality is on record; no much larger clone is a single base apart.

In Seattle, one collaborating source enrolled patients while the infection was active and tracked those patients longitudinally over the course of disease. Collaborating institutions collected whole blood in K2EDTA tubes following their own protocols. For TCRbeta analysis, collaborator samples were shipped as frozen whole blood, as isolated PBMCs, or as DNA extracted from either sample type. The receptor chain draws on TRBV28 and TRBJ2-5; 7 bases in the junction line up with TRBD2. The clonotype originates from a man aged 25 to 40 with COVID-19, enrolled during active disease. What was sequenced was peripheral blood. The CDR3 amino acid sequence is: CASSLRRSGGRGETQYF. DNA sequence: TGTGCCAGCAGTTTAAGAAGGTCGGGCGGGAGAGGAGAGACCCAGTACTTC.